The present entry profiles one T cell receptor (beta chain) with its context. Its antigen is undetermined. The data stem from a study of CD4 T cells in relation to SARS-CoV-2 and coronaviruses. Study-level points and caveats: No crossreactivity against non-spike viral proteins was tested here.

Germline loops: CDR1 SGHTA, CDR2 FQGNSA. This CDR3 is 15 amino acids long. Trimming cost V 1 base and J 4 bases, with 11 bases left between them. Unexposed donor CD4+ T cells date from about 2010-2019, before the COVID-19 pandemic. CD4 enrichment then naive enrichment separated naive from memory CD4+ cells. Repertoires were generated with immunoSEQ multiplex PCR, while TCRdb's copy carries only in-frame clones and drops some. The table lists tens of thousands of clones, approximately 95% of them singletons. Sequenced sample: naive CD4+ T cells from PBMCs. Described subset: naive CD4+ T cells isolated by negative enrichment. The chain recombines TRBV7-2 with TRBJ1-5; D unclear. The clonotype was recovered from a human donor in good health. CDR3 sequence (DNA): TGTGCCAGCAGCTTAGAGGTGCGCCTGAATCAGCCCCAGCATTTT. Protein sequence: CASSLEVRLNQPQHF.